This TCR beta chain was sequenced for a study of CD8 T cells in Susac syndrome. The CDR3 consists of 12 residues. Germline V gene lookup returns CDR1 SEHNR and CDR2 FQNEAQ (reference sequence). Trimming left V 3 bases short and J 4 bases short, with 6 bases between. Study-wide points: That the number of individuals in its TCR sequencing and HLA analysis was relatively small was acknowledged by the study.

Sequencing of TCR beta covered CD8+ and CD4+ T cells obtained from blood. Negative isolation was used for CD8+ and CD4+ T cells, and FACS enrichment was applied to TEMRA cells. Random hexamers served to reverse transcribe roughly 0.45 to 1 ug RNA. Amplification of TCR beta CDR3 spanned 54 Vbeta and 13 Jbeta via immunoSEQ multiplex PCR. TCRdb re-called the immunoSEQ multiplex PCR reads through MiXCR, storing one row per CDR3 protein. The sample yields about 110,000 distinct CDR3 sequences, 95% to 98% seen once. As concerns this clonotype: The antigen remains undetermined.

The source is a human donor in good health. Source material: CD4+ T cells from PBMCs. The genes are TRBV7-9 and TRBJ1-1; no clear D gene. CDR3 residues: CASSFRFTEAFF. The CDR3, as DNA: TGTGCCAGCAGCTTCCGGTTCACTGAAGCTTTCTTT.